The rows below give T cell receptor beta chains drawn from one sample of a study of CD8+CD57+ T cells in acquired aplastic anemia. TCRdb passed the reads through MiXCR, listing each CDR3 protein once. This table has roughly 280,000 distinct CDR3 sequences, 56% appearing once. Sequenced: sorted CD4+, CD8+, or CD8+CD57+ T cells (not recorded which) from PBMCs. These receptors came from a human donor with aplastic anemia. The CDR3 runs from the conserved cysteine through the conserved F or W. Each record gives: J gene, V gene, CDR3 length, D gene, clone size, CDR3 DNA, CDR3 protein. D genes are given only for firm matches. Only part of the rows carry a size: once, few, many, or a class if the clone is expanded.

TRBJ1-1 TRBV7-8 16 NA once TGTGCCAGCAGTTCGACACAGGCGGCGTTGAACACTGAAGCTTTCTTT CASSSTQAALNTEAFF
TRBJ2-5 TRBV19 15 NA NA TGTGCCAGTGGAAACACATGGGGGGAGGAAGAGACCCAGTATTTC CASGNTWGEEETQYF
TRBJ2-7 TRBV7-9 15 NA NA TGTGCCAGCAGCCGACCCGGGACACCAACCTACGAGCAGTACTTC CASSRPGTPTYEQYF
TRBJ2-7 TRBV7-9 14 NA NA TGTGCCAGCAGCTCGCGATACGCCTCCTACGAGCAGTACTTC CASSSRYASYEQYF
TRBJ2-7 TRBV10-3 15 TRBD1 NA TGTGCCATCACCACCCCGACAGGGGGTACCCACGAGCAGTACTTC CAITTPTGGTHEQYF
TRBJ1-2 TRBV7-2 14 TRBD1 NA TGTGCCAGCAGCGCCAGACAGGGGACTGACAGCTACACCTTC CASSARQGTDSYTF
TRBJ1-3 TRBV2 14 NA many TGTGCCAGCAGGAGCGGGGGGCCTGAAAACACCATATATTTT CASRSGGPENTIYF
TRBJ2-7 TRBV5-4 14 NA NA TGTGCCAGCAGCCCGGAAGGGCCAGGGAGGGAGCAGTACTTC CASSPEGPGREQYF
TRBJ1-2 TRBV24-1 13 NA many TGTGCCACCAGCCAGGGGACCCGCTATGGCTACACCTTC CATSQGTRYGYTF
TRBJ2-7 TRBV19 14 TRBD1 once TGTGCCAGTAGTATGTCACAGGGGTTGAACGAGCAGTACTTC CASSMSQGLNEQYF
TRBJ2-2 TRBV10-3 15 NA NA TGTGCCATCAGTGAGCGTAGTCCGAACACCGGGGAGCTGTTTTTT CAISERSPNTGELFF
TRBJ1-1 TRBV20-1 15 NA NA TGCAGTGCTAGGCCACCGCCGACGGGCGGCTTGGAAGCTTTCTTT CSARPPPTGGLEAFF
TRBJ1-4 TRBV19 13 NA NA TGTGCCACATGGGGCAGGGGAACTGAAAAACTGTTTTTT CATWGRGTEKLFF
TRBJ2-3 TRBV5-1 14 NA NA TGCGCCAGCAGCGTACTAGTGGACACAGATACGCAGTATTTT CASSVLVDTDTQYF
TRBJ2-2 TRBV5-6 12 NA many TGTGCCAGCAGCACCCGGCGGGGGGAGCTGTTTTTT CASSTRRGELFF
TRBJ2-2 TRBV5-1 15 TRBD1 many TGCGCCAGCAGCCCCGACAGGGCGAACACCGGGGAGCTGTTTTTT CASSPDRANTGELFF
TRBJ2-2 TRBV5-1 14 NA NA TGCGCCAGCAGCGTCGTGGGGAACACCGGGGAGCTGTTTTTT CASSVVGNTGELFF
TRBJ2-7 TRBV9 15 NA NA TGTGCCAGCAGCGTAGCTGGCGGTGACTACTACGAGCAGTACTTC CASSVAGGDYYEQYF
TRBJ2-7 TRBV7-9 13 NA NA TGTGCCAGCAGCCGCAGGGGGGCGTGGGAGCAGTACTTC CASSRRGAWEQYF
TRBJ1-1 TRBV12-3/TRBV12-4 17 NA NA TGTGCCAGCACCGTACCTGGGCTGACAGTGGGGAACACTGAAGCTTTCTTT CASTVPGLTVGNTEAFF
TRBJ1-2 TRBV5-6 15 TRBD1 many TGTGCCAGCAGCTCTCCACAGGGGGGCCACTATGGCTACACCTTC CASSSPQGGHYGYTF
TRBJ2-7 TRBV7-2 13 NA few TGTGCCAGCAGCTTACCAGGGATCGGGGAGCAGTACTTC CASSLPGIGEQYF
TRBJ1-2 TRBV24-1 16 NA once TGTGCCACCAGTGATTTGATGGCCCGGAGGGGCTATGGCTACACCTTC CATSDLMARRGYGYTF
TRBJ1-1 TRBV19 12 NA NA TGTGCCAGTAGGGGTCCGAAGACTGAAGCTTTCTTT CASRGPKTEAFF
TRBJ2-7 TRBV5-5 13 NA NA TGTGCCAGCAGCTTGGGACTCCAGTACGAGCAGTACTTC CASSLGLQYEQYF
TRBJ1-5 TRBV2 13 NA NA TGTGCCAGCAGTGTGGGGATATTTCAGCCCCAGCATTTT CASSVGIFQPQHF
TRBJ2-5 TRBV7-6 16 NA NA TGTGCCAGCAGCTTAATGGGCTGGACAGCCCAAGAGACACAGTACTTC CASSLMGWTAQETQYF
TRBJ2-7 TRBV10-3 12 NA few TGTGCCATCAGTGAGATGTCCTACGAGCAGTACTTC CAISEMSYEQYF
TRBJ1-1 TRBV19 15 TRBD1 NA TGTGCCAGCAGCCCTGGACAGGGTCGGGACACTGAAGCTTTCTTT CASSPGQGRDTEAFF
TRBJ2-5 TRBV19 12 NA NA TGTGCCAGTAGTAACAGCCAAGAGACCCAGTACTTC CASSNSQETQYF
TRBJ2-5 TRBV9 16 NA once TGTGCCAGCAGCGTAGGGGGCGTTGGAGCCCAAGAGACCCAGTACTTC CASSVGGVGAQETQYF
TRBJ2-2 TRBV15 14 NA few TGTGCCACCAGCAGAGATCCGCAGACCGGGGAGCTGTTTTTT CATSRDPQTGELFF
TRBJ1-1 TRBV2 13 TRBD1 NA TGTGCCAGCAGTGAGCAGGGGGCAACTGAAGCTTTCTTT CASSEQGATEAFF
TRBJ2-7 TRBV15 15 NA NA TGTGCCACCAGCAGGGTCCGGGACTCCTCCTACGAGCAGTACTTC CATSRVRDSSYEQYF
TRBJ2-1 TRBV20-1 16 TRBD2 once TGCAGTGCGATAATAGACACGGCTAGCGGGAGTTCTGAGCAGTTCTTC CSAIIDTASGSSEQFF
TRBJ2-7 TRBV20-1 14 NA NA TGCAGTGCTAGCTCACGGGACCGAACCTACGAGCAGTACTTC CSASSRDRTYEQYF
TRBJ1-2 TRBV2 13 NA NA TGTGCCGGCTCACCTCGTACTAACTATGGCCACACCTTC CAGSPRTNYGHTF
TRBJ1-5 TRBV7-8 13 NA NA TGTGCCAGCAGCCGAAAGGGGGGGCAGCCCAAGCATTTT CASSRKGGQPKHF
TRBJ1-5 TRBV2 16 TRBD1 NA TGTGCCAGCAGTGACACGACAGGGGGGAGCAATCAGCCCCAGCATTTT CASSDTTGGSNQPQHF
TRBJ2-1 TRBV5-1 16 TRBD1 NA TGCGCCAGCAGCTTGAGGCAGGGGGCAGCTTACAATGAGCAGTTCTTC CASSLRQGAAYNEQFF
TRBJ2-5 TRBV24-1 15 TRBD2 NA TGTGCCACCAGTGAACACTCGGGACTAGCGGGAACGCAGTACTTC CATSEHSGLAGTQYF
TRBJ2-7 TRBV10-2 12 NA few TGCGCCAGCAGTGTTGGTCGCTACGAGCAGTACTTC CASSVGRYEQYF
TRBJ2-7 TRBV13 14 NA NA TGTGCCAGCAGTCCACGCGGACAGTCCTACGAGCAGTACTTC CASSPRGQSYEQYF
TRBJ1-2 TRBV7-9 14 NA NA TGTGCCAGCAGCTTATGGGCCAGGGACAATGGCTACACCTTC CASSLWARDNGYTF
TRBJ1-4 TRBV5-1 12 NA NA TGCGCCAGCAGTTTCAACAGGGAGGAACTGTTTTTT CASSFNREELFF
TRBJ2-7 TRBV6-5 12 NA many TGTGCCAGCACAAAACCTCCTTACGAGCAGTACTTC CASTKPPYEQYF
TRBJ2-1 TRBV10-3 13 TRBD2 NA TGTGCCACCGTAGGAAGCGGGAGGAGGGGGCAGTTCTTC CATVGSGRRGQFF
TRBJ2-7 TRBV15 17 NA NA TGTGCCACCAGCAGAGCTCCTCGACATGGGGCGCGGTACGAGCAGTACTTC CATSRAPRHGARYEQYF
TRBJ2-7 TRBV10-3 15 NA NA TGTGCCATCAGCCGATCAGGGGATCCCGGCTACGAGCAGTACTTC CAISRSGDPGYEQYF
TRBJ2-5 TRBV11-2 14 NA many TGTGCCAGCAGCCCGGGCCTAAGTGGAGAGACCCAGTACTTC CASSPGLSGETQYF
TRBJ2-6 TRBV10-3 17 TRBD1 NA TGTGCCATCAGTGGACAGGGGCAGTCCTCTGGGGCCAACGTCCTGACTTTC CAISGQGQSSGANVLTF
TRBJ1-6 TRBV7-2 15 NA NA TGTGCCAGCAGCTCAGACATATCCTATAATTCACCCCTCCACTTT CASSSDISYNSPLHF
TRBJ2-2 TRBV20-1 14 NA NA TGCAGTGCTAACGCAGGCAGGGACACCGGGGAGCTGTTTTTT CSANAGRDTGELFF
TRBJ2-7 TRBV9 12 NA NA TGTGCCAGCAGCTTAGAGAACTACGAGCAGTACTTC CASSLENYEQYF
TRBJ2-2 TRBV10-1 15 NA NA TGCGCCAGCGGGTTCGGGGCACCGAACACCGGGGAGCTGTTTTTT CASGFGAPNTGELFF
TRBJ1-3 TRBV3-1 14 NA NA TGTGCCAGCAGCCAAGACAGCTCTGGAAGCACCATATATTTT CASSQDSSGSTIYF
TRBJ2-1 TRBV19 18 TRBD2 NA TGTGCCAGTAGTACCACCCTCGTCTCAGCGGGAGTCCGCAATGAGCAGTTCTTC CASSTTLVSAGVRNEQFF
TRBJ2-4 TRBV15 19 NA many TGTGCCACCAGCAGAGATCTGATGGCAGGGACCATAAGCAAAAACATTCAGTACTTC CATSRDLMAGTISKNIQYF
TRBJ2-1 TRBV7-3 14 NA NA TGTGCCAGCAGCCCGGGAGTCGTAGAGGATGAGCAGTTCTTC CASSPGVVEDEQFF